The table lists the clone carrying this T cell receptor (beta chain) with a few counts. Its antigen is still unknown. As to treatment: approximately nine-day PBMC culture with coronavirus spike peptide pools or control peptides (ViraFEST assay). Negative selection yielded CD4+ T cells from day-10 cultures. This sample stems from a study of vaccination and CD4 T cells after COVID-19. The wider study: Each post-COVID sample was drawn after diagnosis, and the median interval was around 100 days (range 35 to 161).

An Oncomine TCR Beta short-read assay was used to sequence the DNA from cultured CD4+ T cells. Each CDR3 protein gets one entry after TCRdb re-called the PCR reads with MiXCR. The table has fewer than 10,000 distinct CDR3 sequences, more than 20% seen once. V lost 4 bases and J 1 base, leaving 7 bases between the germline ends. CDR1 and CDR2 from the germline V gene are MNHEY and SVGEGT. This CDR3 has 13 residues. The sequencing sample was made of cultured CD4+ T cells from blood. This sequence joins TRBV6-2 or TRBV6-3 and TRBJ1-1, with D uncertain. The receptor comes from a human donor with COVID-19. The CDR3 loop is CASSFKANTEAFF. The CDR3 nucleotides read TGTGCCAGCAGTTTTAAGGCGAACACTGAAGCTTTCTTT.